The entry below gives a single T cell receptor (beta chain) sequence along with its context. Its antigen remains unknown. TCRdb re-derived calls from the 5' RACE reads in MiXCR, one entry per CDR3 protein. The table records approximately 120,000 distinct CDR3 sequences, approximately 8.4% of them present only once. The sample comes from a study of T cells after yellow fever vaccination. The wider study: Those fractions that held only low numbers of cells were prepared using the SMART-Seq v4 Ultra Low Input RNA kit. Overall study findings and caveats: Some clonotypes were seen in both the CD4 and the CD8 compartments. These made up a small share and likely arose from convergent recombination.

The CDR3 length is 13 residues. V lost 4 bases, J lost 7 bases, and 14 bases lay in between. CDR1 is SGDLS and CDR2 is YYNGEE in the germline V gene. Material: CD8+ T cells sorted from PBMCs, obtained on the day of the yellow fever booster vaccination. The clonotype was recovered from a man between 18 and 29 years old who received the YFV17D yellow fever vaccine. The rearrangement joins TRBV9 to TRBJ1-2; D ambiguous. This CDR3 reads CASSFRIRSGYTF. In DNA, the CDR3 is TGTGCCAGCAGCTTCCGTATTCGTTCTGGCTACACCTTC.